One sample yielded the 12 T cell receptor beta chains listed below, sequenced in a study of early stage breast cancer tumors. Assay used: immunoSEQ multiplex PCR; TCRdb lists only in-frame clones, some missing. The sample lists approximately 50,000 clones; roughly 80% were seen once. The sequenced material came from blood. These receptors all stem from a person in their thirties with breast cancer.

The V call is TRBV14, the J call TRBJ1-1, with TRBD1 identical over 7 bases. In germline, CDR1 is SGHDN, CDR2 FVKESK. J was trimmed by 3 bases and V by 4 bases; bases with no gene match: 5. The CDR3 spans 14 residues. DNA for the CDR3: TGTGCCAGCAGCCTGACAGGGCCCCACACTGAAGCTTTCTTT. Its translation is CASSLTGPHTEAFF.

This chain uses TRBV7-3 with TRBJ2-3; D may be TRBD1 or TRBD2 (5 bases each). In germline, CDR1 is SGHTA, CDR2 FQGTGA. The V end lost 0 bases, the J end lost 3 bases, and 13 bases lay between the germline ends. The CDR3 runs to 16 residues. The CDR3 reads CASSLTGVTWTDTQYF. The CDR3 nucleotides read TGTGCCAGCAGCTTAACGGGGGTAACCTGGACAGATACGCAGTATTTT.

The chain couples TRBV11-2 to TRBJ2-6; D call uncertain. This CDR3 contains 15 residues. The germline V gene encodes CDR1 SGHAT and CDR2 FQNNGV. V dropped 1 base and J dropped 1 base, with 5 bases sitting between them. The CDR3 nucleotides read TGTGCCAGCAGCTTAGGAGCGTCTGGGGCCAACGTCCTGACTTTC. It yields the protein CASSLGASGANVLTF.

The chain carries TRBV20-1 and TRBJ2-5; D gene unclear. V was trimmed by 3 bases and J by 5 bases, leaving 4 bases between them. The CDR3 spans 10 residues. Germline CDR1 DFQATT, CDR2 SNEGSKA (reference sequence). For the CDR3, the DNA is TGCAGTGCTAGGCGGGAGACCCAGTACTTC. As protein: CSARRETQYF.

This clone has only one observation. This chain uses TRBV5-1 with TRBJ1-1; TRBD1 is a possible D gene (5 bases). The CDR3 is 15 amino acids. V lost 1 base to trimming and J lost 3 bases, with 13 bases between them. CDR1 and CDR2 from the germline V gene are SGHRS and YFSETQ. CDR3 coding DNA: TGCGCCAGCAGCTTGCGGCAGGGAGTGTACACTGAAGCTTTCTTT. Protein product: CASSLRQGVYTEAFF.

This clone occurred a few times. The chain has TRBV5-5 and TRBJ1-2; unclear D gene. Germline loops: CDR1 SGHKS, CDR2 YYEKEE (reference sequence). V lost 0 bases and J lost 5, with 5 bases in between. CDR3 size: 12 residues. CDR3 in amino acids: CASSLGVYGYTF. CDR3 DNA: TGTGCCAGCAGCTTGGGCGTTTATGGCTACACCTTC. The variable domain in full, completed from reference TRBV5-5 and TRBJ1-2, reads DAGVTQSPTHLIKTRGQQVTLRCSPISGHKSVSWYQQVLGQGPQFIFQYYEKEERGRGNFPDRFSARQFPNYSSELNVNALLLGDSALYLCASSLGVYGYTFGSGTRLTVV.

The chain uses TRBV27 and TRBJ2-7; D perhaps matches TRBD1 (7 bases). Germline V gene lookup returns CDR1 MNHEY and CDR2 SMNVEV (reference sequence). Trimming cost V 8 bases and J 3 bases, with 20 bases left between them. CDR3 length: 15 amino acids. The CDR3 reads CASLSPGQGGYEQYF. The CDR3 bases are TGTGCCAGCCTTAGTCCCGGGCAGGGGGGCTACGAGCAGTACTTC.

J is TRBJ2-1 and V is TRBV7-9; D uncertain. V shed 1 base and J shed 1 base, with 8 bases lying between them. The CDR3 is made up of 15 amino acids. The germline V gene encodes CDR1 SEHNR and CDR2 FQNEAQ (reference sequence). The CDR3 loop reads CASSLGSGSYNEQFF. DNA of the CDR3: TGTGCCAGCAGCTTAGGGTCGGGTTCCTACAATGAGCAGTTCTTC.

This CDR3 reads CASSLVAQGSGNTIYF. CDR3 bases: TGTGCCAGCAGCTTAGTCGCGCAGGGTTCCGGAAACACCATATATTTT. The chain employs TRBV11-2 and TRBJ1-3, with a possible D match to TRBD1 (5 bases). Trimming left V 1 base short and J 4 bases short, with 14 bases between. This CDR3 is built from 16 residues. The germline V gene encodes CDR1 SGHAT and CDR2 FQNNGV.

V is TRBV27 and J is TRBJ2-1; 8 nucleotides match TRBD2. Looked up from germline, CDR1 is MNHEY and CDR2 is SMNVEV (reference sequence). The V gene end was trimmed by 4 bases and the J gene end by 5 bases; junction bases not matched to a gene: 7. This CDR3 region has 15 residues. CDR3 protein: CASSSERELHNEQFF. DNA for the CDR3: TGTGCCAGCAGTTCGGAGCGGGAGCTCCACAATGAGCAGTTCTTC.

The V and J genes are TRBV7-9 and TRBJ1-2; 8 nucleotides agree with TRBD1. The CDR3 is 14 residues long. CDR1 SEHNR and CDR2 FQNEAQ come from the germline V gene (reference sequence). V shed 5 bases and J 2 bases; nucleotides not matched to a gene: 4. The CDR3 coding sequence is TGTGCCAGCAGCCAGGGGGCGGTAAACTATGGCTACACCTTC. Protein: CASSQGAVNYGYTF.

The genes are TRBV6-4 and TRBJ1-2; D not certain. In germline, CDR1 is MRHNA, CDR2 SNTAGT. This CDR3 contains 15 residues. Trimming took off 6 bases at V and 0 bases at J, with 14 bases between the two ends. The chain's CDR3 is CASRPTLAANYGYTF. Here the CDR3 DNA reads TGTGCCAGCAGACCGACCCTCGCGGCTAACTATGGCTACACCTTC.